The next 14 T cell receptor beta chains were all read from a single sample in a study of early T cells in non-severe SARS-CoV-2 infection. TCRdb re-called the 5' RACE reads with MiXCR, one entry per CDR3 protein. The data contain about 33,000 distinct CDR3 sequences, about 7% of them seen just once; the ten biggest clones take up just over 4%. The sample consisted of whole blood. These receptor sequences come from an adult who was a healthcare worker with PCR-confirmed SARS-CoV-2 infection or an uninfected control (not recorded which).

This clonotype was seen more than once but under ten times. This rearrangement joins TRBV6-1 to TRBJ1-5, with TRBD1 matching over 7 bases. This CDR3 has 16 residues. Looked up from germline, CDR1 is MNHNS and CDR2 is SASEGT. Trimming at V came to 1 base and at J to 2 bases, leaving 5 bases not matched to a gene. The CDR3 loop reads CASSEGAGGGNQPQHF. For the CDR3, the DNA is TGTGCCAGCAGTGAAGGGGCAGGGGGTGGCAATCAGCCCCAGCATTTT.

The genes are TRBV7-9 and TRBJ2-1; no firm D call. The germline gives CDR1 SEHNR, CDR2 FQNEAQ (reference sequence). The V end lost 2 bases, the J end lost 5 bases, and 7 bases lay between the germline ends. The CDR3 covers 13 residues. The CDR3 region has the DNA TGTGCCAGCAGCTTAAGTCAGCACAATGAGCAGTTCTTC. This gives the protein CASSLSQHNEQFF. The whole variable domain, filled in from reference TRBV7-9 and TRBJ2-1, reads DTGVSQNPRHKITKRGQNVTFRCDPISEHNRLYWYRQTLGQGPEFLTYFQNEAQLEKSRLLSDRFSAERPKGSFSTLEIQRTEQGDSAMYLCASSLSQHNEQFFGPGTRLTVL.

This clonotype was counted ten times or more. The gene calls are TRBV25-1 and TRBJ1-1; no clear D. Germline CDR1 reads MGHDK; CDR2 reads SYGVNS. The germline V and J ends were trimmed by 1 base and 0 bases, with 12 bases remaining between them. The CDR3 has 16 residues. The CDR3 loop is CASSELRNSLNTEAFF. In nucleotides, the CDR3 is TGTGCCAGCAGTGAATTACGGAACAGTTTGAACACTGAAGCTTTCTTT.

This clonotype was seen only a few times. V is TRBV28 and J is TRBJ2-3; D gene uncertain. This CDR3 has 16 amino acids. The V end lost 2 bases, the J end lost 2 bases, and 14 bases lay between the germline ends. The germline gives CDR1 MDHEN, CDR2 SYDVKM. In nucleotides, the CDR3 is TGTGCCAGCAGTTTACTAGGATCAACACTCACAGATACGCAGTATTTT. This encodes CASSLLGSTLTDTQYF.

This chain uses TRBV28 with TRBJ2-3; D may be TRBD1 or TRBD2 (6 bases each). The CDR3 consists of 16 residues. The germline V gene has CDR1 MDHEN and CDR2 SYDVKM. Trimming took 2 bases from V and 4 from J, leaving 16 bases between them. This CDR3 reads CASSLRGSGAADTQYF. CDR3 nucleotides: TGTGCCAGCAGTTTAAGGGGATCGGGGGCGGCAGATACGCAGTATTTT.

The table lists this clonotype with a few counts. This chain uses TRBV6-6 with TRBJ2-1; D is perhaps TRBD2 (7 bases). Deletions cut 2 bases from V and 3 bases from J, with 11 bases between. The CDR3 extends over 15 amino acids. The germline gives CDR1 MNHNY, CDR2 SVGAGI (reference sequence). CDR3 bases: TGTGCCAGCAGTTACAGGGGGGGTCTCTACAATGAGCAGTTCTTC. Its protein product is CASSYRGGLYNEQFF.

The sample holds a few counts of this clonotype. The chain recombines TRBV29-1 with TRBJ2-7, with 7 bases that match TRBD1. The CDR3 runs 13 residues. V lost 6 bases and J lost 1; bases outside the gene matches: 6. From germline, CDR1 is SQVTM and CDR2 ANQGSEA. In DNA, the CDR3 is TGCAGCGTGATACGGGACAGTTCCTACGAGCAGTACTTC. Amino acid sequence: CSVIRDSSYEQYF.

V gene TRBV6-1 combines with J gene TRBJ2-1; possibly TRBD1 for D (6 bases). Germline CDR1 reads MNHNS; CDR2 reads SASEGT. The V gene lost 8 bases and the J gene lost 3 bases, with 17 bases spanning the gap. The CDR3 totals 15 residues. The CDR3 loop reads CASSGTPDVYNEQFF. The CDR3 DNA is TGTGCCAGCTCGGGGACACCGGACGTCTACAATGAGCAGTTCTTC.

This clonotype was seen many times. V and J are TRBV27 and TRBJ2-1; TRBD2 aligns across 9 bases. With V trimmed by 6 bases and J by 2 bases, 5 bases remained unmatched. CDR3 length equals 15 residues. Germline lookup yields CDR1 MNHEY and CDR2 SMNVEV (reference sequence). The CDR3 is CASRGLAGTYNEQFF. CDR3 sequence (DNA): TGTGCCAGCAGAGGGCTAGCGGGAACCTACAATGAGCAGTTCTTC.

This clonotype was observed at least ten times. V usage is TRBV20-1 and J usage is TRBJ2-1; D uncertain. Trimming left V 1 base short and J 4 bases short, with 14 bases between. The germline V gene has CDR1 DFQATT and CDR2 SNEGSKA (reference sequence). This CDR3 spans 15 amino acids. Here the CDR3 reads CSARVGFLSYNEQFF. The CDR3 DNA reads as TGCAGTGCTAGAGTAGGGTTTCTCTCTTACAATGAGCAGTTCTTC.

This clonotype has ten or more counts. This rearrangement joins TRBV12-3 or TRBV12-4 to TRBJ1-6; D call uncertain. The CDR3 is made up of 15 amino acids. Trimming pared 5 bases from V and 0 bases from J, leaving 8 bases between. In DNA, the CDR3 is TGTGCCAGCAGTCCCGGGAGCTCCTATAATTCACCCCTCCACTTT. The encoded protein is CASSPGSSYNSPLHF.

The table lists this clonotype with many counts. The chain is built from TRBV11-2 and TRBJ2-7; D gene ambiguous. The CDR3 covers 14 residues. With 6 bases removed from V and 3 bases from J, the gap between germline ends came to 15 bases. Germline values: CDR1 SGHAT, CDR2 FQNNGV. The CDR3 here is CASRAARRFYEQYF. The CDR3 DNA sequence: TGTGCCAGCAGGGCGGCGAGACGGTTCTACGAGCAGTACTTC.

This clonotype appeared many times. The chain employs TRBV18 and TRBJ2-3; D perhaps matches TRBD2 (5 bases). The germline CDR1 and CDR2 sequences are KGHSH and LQKENI. With 3 bases removed from V and 4 bases from J, the gap between germline ends came to 11 bases. CDR3 length equals 14 residues. CDR3: CASSPGRIPDTQYF. CDR3 nucleotide sequence: TGTGCCAGCTCACCGGGGAGAATCCCAGATACGCAGTATTTT.

This clonotype was counted ten times or more. The rearrangement uses TRBV13 and TRBJ1-1, with D hard to call. The CDR3 covers 13 residues. Germline loops: CDR1 PRHDT, CDR2 FYEKMQ (reference sequence). The V and J ends lost 5 bases and 7 bases respectively, with 14 bases between them. The CDR3 loop is CASSSPREVEAFF. CDR3 nucleotide sequence: TGTGCCAGCAGCAGTCCGAGGGAGGTTGAAGCTTTCTTT.